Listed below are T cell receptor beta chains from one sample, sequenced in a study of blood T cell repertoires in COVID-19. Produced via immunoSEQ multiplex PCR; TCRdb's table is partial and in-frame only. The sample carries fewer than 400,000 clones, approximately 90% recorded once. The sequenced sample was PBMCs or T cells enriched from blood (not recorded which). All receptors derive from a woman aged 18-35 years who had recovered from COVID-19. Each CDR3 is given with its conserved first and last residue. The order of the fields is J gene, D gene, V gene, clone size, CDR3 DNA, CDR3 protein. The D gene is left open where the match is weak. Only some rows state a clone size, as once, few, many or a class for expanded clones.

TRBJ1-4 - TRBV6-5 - TGTGCCAGCAGGGCAGGGAATAATGAAAAACTGTTTTTT CASRAGNNEKLFF
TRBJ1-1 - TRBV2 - TGTGCCAGCAGGGTGAATCTAGGTGGGAACACTGAAGCTTTCTTT CASRVNLGGNTEAFF
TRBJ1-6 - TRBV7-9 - TGTGCCAGCACCCCTGGGCAGCTCTATAATTCACCCCTCCACTTT CASTPGQLYNSPLHF
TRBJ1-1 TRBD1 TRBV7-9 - TGTGCCAGCAGCTTGGAACAGGGGGCAGAAGCTTTCTTT CASSLEQGAEAFF
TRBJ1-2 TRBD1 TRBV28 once TGTGCCAGCAGCCGAGCCATGGAGGCAGGGGGCCAGAGGGTGTATGGCTACACCTTC CASSRAMEAGGQRVYGYTF
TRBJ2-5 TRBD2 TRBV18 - TGTGCCAGCTCACCGGGGACTAGCGGAGAAGAGACCCAGTACTTC CASSPGTSGEETQYF
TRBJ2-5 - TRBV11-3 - TGTGCCAGCAGCTGGGGGCTTAGGGAGACCCAGTACTTC CASSWGLRETQYF
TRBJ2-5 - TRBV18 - TGTGCCAGCTCACCAGCCGCGCTGCGGGAGACCCAGTACTTC CASSPAALRETQYF
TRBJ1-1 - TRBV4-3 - TGCGCCAGCAGCCGGGGCCTCGGGGGAGGAACTGAAGCTTTCTTT CASSRGLGGGTEAFF
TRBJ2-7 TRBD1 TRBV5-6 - TGTGCCAGCAGCTTGGGGGACAGGGCCTACGAGCAGTACTTC CASSLGDRAYEQYF
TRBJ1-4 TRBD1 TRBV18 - TGTGCCAGCTCCCCAGTCGGGGCAGGGGGAGAAAAACTGTTTTTT CASSPVGAGGEKLFF
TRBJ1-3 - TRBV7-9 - TGTGCCAGCAGCTTATTTCCAGGTCACTCTGGAAACACCATATATTTT CASSLFPGHSGNTIYF
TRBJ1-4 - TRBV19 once TGTGCCAGTATCCTCCGGGGGGCTGGTGAAAAACTGTTTTTT CASILRGAGEKLFF
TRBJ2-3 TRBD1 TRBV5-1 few TGCGCCAGCAGCTTGGGCTATGGTCAGGGGGCGCTTTTTGGAACAAAAGATACGCAGTATTTT CASSLGYGQGALFGTKDTQYF
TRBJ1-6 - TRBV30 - TGTGCCTGGACGACGGGAGGGGGGGATTCACCCCTCCACTTT CAWTTGGGDSPLHF
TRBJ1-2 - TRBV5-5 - TGTGCCAGCAGCACGGACAGCTTATATGGCTACACCTTC CASSTDSLYGYTF
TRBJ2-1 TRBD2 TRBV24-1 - TGTGCCACCAGTGGGGCTAGCGGGGACAGTACCTACAATGAGCAGTTCTTC CATSGASGDSTYNEQFF
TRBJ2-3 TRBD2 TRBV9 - TGTGCCAGCAGCGTACTGATAGCGGGAGATACGCAGTATTTT CASSVLIAGDTQYF
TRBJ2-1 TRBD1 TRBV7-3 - TGTGCCAGCAGCTCCGGGACAGGGAACTATGAGCAGTTCTTC CASSSGTGNYEQFF
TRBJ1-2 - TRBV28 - TGTGCCAGCAGTTTAAACAGAGTATTCTATGGCTACACCTTC CASSLNRVFYGYTF
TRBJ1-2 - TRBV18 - TGTGCCAGCTCACCCTCGGTTAATGCTAACTATGGCTACACCTTC CASSPSVNANYGYTF
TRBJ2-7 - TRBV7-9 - TGTGCCAGCAGCTTTCCGGAGACCTACGAGCAGTACTTC CASSFPETYEQYF
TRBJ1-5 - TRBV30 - TGTGCCTGGAGTGCAGGGGCGGGTCAGCCCCAGCATTTT CAWSAGAGQPQHF
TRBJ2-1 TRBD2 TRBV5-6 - TGTGCCAGCAGCTTTTTGGGACTAGTTCGTGATGAGCAGTTCTTC CASSFLGLVRDEQFF
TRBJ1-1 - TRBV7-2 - TGTGCCAGCAGCCCCACGGGGGGCCGGGTTGAAGCTTTCTTT CASSPTGGRVEAFF
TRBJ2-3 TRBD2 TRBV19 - TGTGCCAGTAATGAGGGACTAGATACGGATACGCAGTATTTT CASNEGLDTDTQYF
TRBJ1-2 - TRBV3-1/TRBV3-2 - TGTGCCAGCAGCGCCGGGGACTATGGCTACACCTTC CASSAGDYGYTF
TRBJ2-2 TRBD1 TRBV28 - TGTGCCAGCAGCATAGGGACAGCCCGACGGGAGCTGTTTTTT CASSIGTARRELFF
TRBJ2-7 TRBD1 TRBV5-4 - TGTGCCAGCAGCACCGGACAGGGGTTCACCTTAGTGCAGTACTTC CASSTGQGFTLVQYF